Here is one TCR beta chain with its context. Data came from immunoSEQ multiplex PCR; TCRdb stores just in-frame clones and leaves some out. The sample yields fewer than 150,000 clones, about 86% seen once. The data derive from a study of blood T cell repertoires in COVID-19. The wider study: The analysed material was cDNA or gDNA that came from T cells, B-cell-depleted T cells, or PBMCs.

With 4 bases clipped from V and 5 bases from J, the junction kept 7 bases outside the gene matches. CDR1 is SGHRS, CDR2 YFSETQ, per germline. CDR3 size: 15 residues. The sequencing input was peripheral blood. This clonotype was sampled from a man between 65 and 85 years old who had recovered from COVID-19. The chain has TRBV5-1 and TRBJ2-7; the match to TRBD2 covers 12 bases. The CDR3 coding sequence is TGCGCCAGCAGCCCCAGGACTAGCGGGACGGACGAGCAGTACTTC. Protein: CASSPRTSGTDEQYF.